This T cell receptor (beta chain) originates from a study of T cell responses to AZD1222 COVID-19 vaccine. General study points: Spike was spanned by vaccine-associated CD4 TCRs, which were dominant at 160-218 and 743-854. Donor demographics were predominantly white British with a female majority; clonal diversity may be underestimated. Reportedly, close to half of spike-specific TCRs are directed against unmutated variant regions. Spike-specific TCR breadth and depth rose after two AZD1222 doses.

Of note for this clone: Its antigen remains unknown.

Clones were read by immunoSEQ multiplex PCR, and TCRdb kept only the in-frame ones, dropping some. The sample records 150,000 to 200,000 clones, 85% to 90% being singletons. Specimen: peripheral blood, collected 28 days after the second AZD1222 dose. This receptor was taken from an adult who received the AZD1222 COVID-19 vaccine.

The CDR3, as DNA: TGTGCCAGCTCACCAGGGGGGGTAAGGGCCACTGAAGCTTTCTTT. Translating it yields CASSPGGVRATEAFF. The chain joins TRBV18 to TRBJ1-1; tentatively, D is TRBD1 (5 bases). Trimming removed 2 bases at V and 4 bases at J, with 14 bases between. The CDR3 totals 15 residues. Germline V lookup: CDR1 KGHSH, CDR2 LQKENI.